This TCR beta chain was sequenced during a study of blood T cell repertoires in COVID-19. Study-level background: The recovered donors of Cohort 3 showed two negative PCRs, clearance, or symptom resolution.

Sequencing used immunoSEQ multiplex PCR; TCRdb keeps in-frame clones, though not all of them. In the table there are hundreds of thousands of clones, about 86% of which are singletons. Those who participated ranged in age from about 18 to 89 years and resided in 24 US areas. Participants had their cohort set by participant-reported clinical history. The CDR3 consists of 14 residues. V was clipped by 0 bases and J by 5 bases, with 8 bases between them. CDR1 is SGDLS and CDR2 is YYNGEE in the germline V gene. The sample was PBMCs or T cells enriched from blood (not recorded which). This TCR was recovered from a woman between 45 and 65 years old in a cohort exposed to, infected with or recovered from COVID-19 (not recorded which). This rearrangement joins TRBV9 to TRBJ1-4; D may be TRBD1 (5 bases). The chain's CDR3 is CASSVGQINEKLFF. In DNA, the CDR3 is TGTGCCAGCAGCGTAGGACAGATAAATGAAAAACTGTTTTTT.